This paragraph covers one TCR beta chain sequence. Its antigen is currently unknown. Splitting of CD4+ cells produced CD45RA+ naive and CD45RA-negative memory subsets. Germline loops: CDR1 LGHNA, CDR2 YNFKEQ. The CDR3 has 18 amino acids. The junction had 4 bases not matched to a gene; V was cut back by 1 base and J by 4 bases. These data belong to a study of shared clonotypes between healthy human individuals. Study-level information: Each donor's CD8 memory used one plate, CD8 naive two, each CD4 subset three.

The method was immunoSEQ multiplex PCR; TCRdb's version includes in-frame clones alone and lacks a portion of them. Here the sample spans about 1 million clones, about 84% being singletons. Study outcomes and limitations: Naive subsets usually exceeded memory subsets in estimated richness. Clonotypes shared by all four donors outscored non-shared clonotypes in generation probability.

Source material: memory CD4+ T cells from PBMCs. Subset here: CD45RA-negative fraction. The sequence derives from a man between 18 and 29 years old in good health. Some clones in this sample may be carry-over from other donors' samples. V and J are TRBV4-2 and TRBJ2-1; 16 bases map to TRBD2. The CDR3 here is CASSQGGTSGRVYNEQFF. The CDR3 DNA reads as TGTGCCAGCAGCCAAGGAGGGACTAGCGGGAGGGTATACAATGAGCAGTTCTTC.